This T cell receptor beta chain comes out of a study of immune heterogeneity within non-small cell lung tumors. Using 32 V and 13 J primers, multiplex PCR amplified TCR beta CDR3. TCRdb re-derived calls from the multiplex PCR reads in MiXCR, one entry per CDR3 protein. This sample has several thousand distinct CDR3 sequences, with less than 25% found just once. The study, taken as a whole, reports: Some T-cell receptor beta clonotypes occurred at high frequency. These high-frequency clonotypes were largely distinct between individual patients.

By its share, this clonotype is medium-sized (0.01 to 0.1%). No antigen is known for it. This CDR3 has 12 amino acids. Per the germline V gene, CDR1 is SEHNR and CDR2 is FQNEAQ (reference sequence). Unmatched junction bases numbered 1, after V lost 5 bases and J lost 4 bases. Template material comprised bulk tumor genomic DNA at 550 to 650 ng per sample. Spaced far apart, several biopsies were taken from each primary tumor during surgery. Before undergoing curative surgery, patients had newly diagnosed non-small cell lung cancer that was untreated. The rearrangement uses TRBV7-9 and TRBJ2-7; 8 bases are a match to TRBD1. This sequence was found in a female donor with non-small cell lung cancer. Sequencing used lung tumor tissue. The CDR3 is CASSRTGYEQYF. CDR3 bases: TGTGCCAGCAGCAGGACAGGGTACGAGCAGTACTTC.